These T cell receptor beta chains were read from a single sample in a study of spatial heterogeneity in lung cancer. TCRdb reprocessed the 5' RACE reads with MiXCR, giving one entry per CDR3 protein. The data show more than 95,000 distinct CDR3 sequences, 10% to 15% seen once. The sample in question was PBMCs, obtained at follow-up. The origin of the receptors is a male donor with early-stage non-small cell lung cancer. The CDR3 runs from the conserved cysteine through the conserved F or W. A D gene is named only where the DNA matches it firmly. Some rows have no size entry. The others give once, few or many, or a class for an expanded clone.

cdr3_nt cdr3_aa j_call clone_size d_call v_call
TGCGCCAGCAGTGAGGCAGGGGGCCCTAGCACAGATACGCAGTATTTT CASSEAGGPSTDTQYF TRBJ2-3 many TRBD1 TRBV10-2
TGTGCCAGCAGCTTAACAGGGAGGAACACTGAAGCTTTCTTT CASSLTGRNTEAFF TRBJ1-1 many NA TRBV11-2
TGTGCCAGCAGTAGCCCTCGGGTCGGGGGGGCCGGTGAGACCCAGTACTTC CASSSPRVGGAGETQYF TRBJ2-5 many TRBD2 TRBV7-6
TGCGCCAGCAGCTTGGTTAGATTGACCACCGGGGAGCTGTTTTTT CASSLVRLTTGELFF TRBJ2-2 few NA TRBV5-1
TGCGCCAGCAGCCACGGCGGACGCACAGATACGCAGTATTTT CASSHGGRTDTQYF TRBJ2-3 NA NA TRBV4-3
TGTGCCAGCAGCCTAAGGACAGGGCCTCTTCTAAACGCGGATGAAAAACTGTTTTTT CASSLRTGPLLNADEKLFF TRBJ1-4 NA TRBD1 TRBV27
TGCGCCAGCAGCTTGGGGAGCGGGGGTTCCTACAATGAGCAGTTCTTC CASSLGSGGSYNEQFF TRBJ2-1 NA TRBD2 TRBV5-1
TGTGCCAGCAGCCAAGAAAAGCGGGGCCCAGATACGCAGTATTTT CASSQEKRGPDTQYF TRBJ2-3 NA TRBD2 TRBV4-2
TGTGCCAGCAAGCTGGGGAGGGCGAACACCGGGGAGCTGTTTTTT CASKLGRANTGELFF TRBJ2-2 few TRBD2 TRBV28
TGTGCCAGCAGCCCCTATGGGCACGATGGATCACCCCTCCACTTT CASSPYGHDGSPLHF TRBJ1-6 NA NA TRBV11-2
TGCGCCAGCAGTGAAGAATGGTCCACTGAAGCTTTCTTT CASSEEWSTEAFF TRBJ1-1 NA NA TRBV10-2
TGTGCCAGCAGCTTGAAAGGGGCCAATGAAAAACTGTTTTTT CASSLKGANEKLFF TRBJ1-4 many NA TRBV5-6
TGCAGCGTCGGACAGGGTGTAGATACGCAGTATTTT CSVGQGVDTQYF TRBJ2-3 many TRBD1 TRBV29-1
TGCAGTGCTCCGGGGGCTCTTTCCTACGAGCAGTACTTC CSAPGALSYEQYF TRBJ2-7 few NA TRBV20-1
TGTGCCAGTAGTACTCAGGGGGCCGGTCAGCCCCAGCATTTT CASSTQGAGQPQHF TRBJ1-5 NA TRBD1 TRBV19
TGTGCCACCCTCGGGGTAGCGGGGTCCTACGAGCAGTACTTC CATLGVAGSYEQYF TRBJ2-7 NA TRBD2 TRBV10-3
TGCGCCAGCAGCCAAGATACGACTTATAATTCACCCCTCCACTTT CASSQDTTYNSPLHF TRBJ1-6 NA NA TRBV4-3
TGTGCCAGCAGTTTCCTACTCCGGGACAGGTTATACGAGCAGTACTTC CASSFLLRDRLYEQYF TRBJ2-7 NA TRBD1 TRBV27
TGTGCCAGCAGCTCTCTTCGGACAGGAATCACAGATACGCAGTATTTT CASSSLRTGITDTQYF TRBJ2-3 NA TRBD1 TRBV7-2
TGTGCCAGCGGGACAGGCGATCGCGGAAACACCATATATTTT CASGTGDRGNTIYF TRBJ1-3 few TRBD1 TRBV6-2/TRBV6-3
TGTGCCAGCAGCCTGCGCTCTGGGGCCAACGTCCTGACTTTC CASSLRSGANVLTF TRBJ2-6 many NA TRBV7-9
TGTGCCAGCAGGTATCTGGGGGAGGAAAATGGCTACACCTTC CASRYLGEENGYTF TRBJ1-2 many NA TRBV27
TGTGCCAGCAGTGTCCTGACAGGGGGCGTTAGTTATGAGCAGTTCTTC CASSVLTGGVSYEQFF TRBJ2-1 few TRBD1 TRBV6-1
TGTGCCAGCACTGAGGGAGGGGAGACTGAAGCTTTCTTT CASTEGGETEAFF TRBJ1-1 few NA TRBV12-3/TRBV12-4
TGTGCCAGCAGCCCGTACGGGGGAAACGAGCAGTACTTC CASSPYGGNEQYF TRBJ2-7 NA NA TRBV13
TGTGCCATCAGGGGGAACAGCTACTACGAGCAGTACTTC CAIRGNSYYEQYF TRBJ2-7 few NA TRBV10-3
TGTGCCAGCAGTCCCTCGTTACGGGGCTATGGCTACACCTTC CASSPSLRGYGYTF TRBJ1-2 many NA TRBV28
TGCAGTGCTAGAGGAATAGCGGGGGTCGGCACAGATACGCAGTATTTT CSARGIAGVGTDTQYF TRBJ2-3 NA TRBD2 TRBV20-1
TGCAGTGCTAGAGAAGGACTAGGCACAGATACGCAGTATTTT CSAREGLGTDTQYF TRBJ2-3 few TRBD2 TRBV20-1
TGTGCCAGCAGTGACCACTATGGCTACACCTTC CASSDHYGYTF TRBJ1-2 NA NA TRBV6-4
TGTGCGTCGAGCAGGATCGCGGGGGAGCAGTACTTC CASSRIAGEQYF TRBJ2-7 few NA TRBV28
TGCAGTGCTAGCGATCCCGGACAGGGGTCTGAAAAACTGTTTTTT CSASDPGQGSEKLFF TRBJ1-4 many TRBD1 TRBV20-1
TGTGCCAGCAGCTTGGCCACTGAGCAGTTCTTC CASSLATEQFF TRBJ2-1 NA NA TRBV5-6
TGTGCCAGCAGCGTCAGGGATTTAGCGAGGTTCTTT CASSVRDLARFF TRBJ1-1 NA NA TRBV7-9
TGCAGTGCCCCCTCGGGGGGCTCAGCGACATACTATGGCTACACCTTC CSAPSGGSATYYGYTF TRBJ1-2 many NA TRBV20-1
TGTGCCAGCAGCCAAGGCCCGACTAGCGGGGGAGCAGATACGCAGTATTTT CASSQGPTSGGADTQYF TRBJ2-3 NA TRBD2 TRBV4-2
TGTGCCAGCACCTTCGCTGCGGGGCGGAAGGTAGCCAAAAACATTCAGTACTTC CASTFAAGRKVAKNIQYF TRBJ2-4 NA NA TRBV28
TGTGCCACCTCGCTCGGACAGGCGAACACTGAAGCTTTCTTT CATSLGQANTEAFF TRBJ1-1 few TRBD1 TRBV15
TGTGCCACCAGTGTCCCTTCGGGGGGCGGGGGCTACAATGAGCAGTTCTTC CATSVPSGGGGYNEQFF TRBJ2-1 NA NA TRBV24-1
TGCAGTGCTCGACAGGGGAGTGAAAATCAGCCCCAGCATTTT CSARQGSENQPQHF TRBJ1-5 NA TRBD1 TRBV20-1
TGTGCCAGCAGCTTGGCCTTGGGAGAGACCCAGTACTTC CASSLALGETQYF TRBJ2-5 few NA TRBV5-4
TGTGCCATCAGTGCGGGACAGCTAGCCAAAAACATTCAGTACTTC CAISAGQLAKNIQYF TRBJ2-4 many TRBD1 TRBV10-3